A selection of T cell receptor beta chains follows, all from one sample in a study of Ad26.COV2.S vaccination and SARS-CoV-2 variants. The method was immunoSEQ multiplex PCR; TCRdb's version includes in-frame clones alone and lacks a portion of them. Of around 450,000 clones in the sample, approximately 88% are singletons; the top ten hold 3.6%. Source: peripheral blood, taken in a trial of Ad26.COV2.S vaccine versus placebo. These receptors were collected from a person between 18 and 65 years old who received the Ad26.COV2.S COVID-19 vaccine or a placebo. CDR3s include the opening cysteine and the closing phenylalanine or tryptophan. Fields, in order: clone size, V gene, D gene, J gene, CDR3 DNA, CDR3 protein. A D gene is named only where the DNA matches it firmly. The listing skips clone size in some rows; elsewhere it reads once, few, many or a size class.

size: many; V: TRBV29-1; D: TRBD1; J: TRBJ2-1; DNA: TGCAGCGTAATAGGGATTCAGACAGGGAGTTACAATGAGCAGTTCTTC; CDR3: CSVIGIQTGSYNEQFF
size: -; V: TRBV27; D: -; J: TRBJ2-2; DNA: TGTGCCAGCAGTTACACCGGGACGGCGAACACCGGGGAGCTGTTTTTT; CDR3: CASSYTGTANTGELFF
size: -; V: TRBV9; D: TRBD2; J: TRBJ2-7; DNA: TGTGCCAGCAGCGTAGGGCTAGCGGGGACTTTCTCCTACGAGCAGTACTTC; CDR3: CASSVGLAGTFSYEQYF
size: -; V: TRBV3-1/TRBV3-2; D: -; J: TRBJ2-5; DNA: TGTGCCAGCAGCGGACTAAGGCAGGGGGGGCAAGAGACCCAGTACTTC; CDR3: CASSGLRQGGQETQYF
size: -; V: TRBV18; D: -; J: TRBJ2-3; DNA: TGTGCCAGCTCACCTGTAGTGAGCACAGATACGCAGTATTTT; CDR3: CASSPVVSTDTQYF
size: -; V: TRBV15; D: -; J: TRBJ1-4; DNA: TGTGCCACCAGCAGAGATCCCGCCAGTTACAATGAAAAACTGTTTTTT; CDR3: CATSRDPASYNEKLFF
size: -; V: TRBV5-4; D: -; J: TRBJ1-1; DNA: TGTGCCAGCAGCTTGCTCCCAGGGAGTCGGACTGAAGCTTTCTTT; CDR3: CASSLLPGSRTEAFF
size: -; V: TRBV28; D: -; J: TRBJ1-4; DNA: TGTGCCAGCAGTTTTGTGGGCGCTGGAGGAGAAAAACTGTTTTTT; CDR3: CASSFVGAGGEKLFF
size: -; V: TRBV19; D: -; J: TRBJ2-7; DNA: TGTGCCAGTAGTGCTCAACCTCAGGGCCCGTTAACGAGCTACGAGCAGTACTTC; CDR3: CASSAQPQGPLTSYEQYF
size: few; V: TRBV9; D: TRBD1; J: TRBJ1-2; DNA: TGTGCCAGCAGCTCAGAACAGGGGGCGGCCTATGGCTACACCTTC; CDR3: CASSSEQGAAYGYTF
size: -; V: TRBV29-1; D: -; J: TRBJ2-7; DNA: TGCAGCGTTGATCAGGGCTACGAGCAGTACTTC; CDR3: CSVDQGYEQYF
size: -; V: TRBV15; D: TRBD1; J: TRBJ1-1; DNA: TGTGCCACCAGCAGAGGGTTAGCAGGGGGCACTGAAGCTTTCTTT; CDR3: CATSRGLAGGTEAFF
size: -; V: TRBV25-1; D: -; J: TRBJ1-6; DNA: TGTGCCAGCAGCGAAGCGGGGTATGGGGTCTCCTATAATTCACCCCTCCACTTT; CDR3: CASSEAGYGVSYNSPLHF
size: -; V: TRBV3-1/TRBV3-2; D: TRBD2; J: TRBJ2-5; DNA: TGTGCCAGCAAGGCGGGGGGTAAGACCCAGTACTTC; CDR3: CASKAGGKTQYF
size: few; V: TRBV6-1; D: -; J: TRBJ1-6; DNA: TGTGCCAGCAGTGAATTCCACACTAATAATTCACCCCTCCACTTT; CDR3: CASSEFHTNNSPLHF
size: -; V: TRBV30; D: -; J: TRBJ1-2; DNA: TGTGCCTGGAGTGTTCGCGGAATTTATGGCTACACCTTC; CDR3: CAWSVRGIYGYTF
size: -; V: TRBV27; D: TRBD1; J: TRBJ1-1; DNA: TGTGCCAGCAGTTTATCGAGGCCCGGGACAGGGGGCTTGGAGAGCACTGAAGCTTTCTTT; CDR3: CASSLSRPGTGGLESTEAFF
size: -; V: TRBV24-1; D: TRBD1; J: TRBJ2-1; DNA: TGTGCCACCAGTGAACCCGGGACAGGGCTCCTTGGGTCCTACAATGAGCAGTTCTTC; CDR3: CATSEPGTGLLGSYNEQFF
size: once; V: TRBV28; D: -; J: TRBJ1-5; DNA: TGTGCCAGCAGTCCCGCCTCGGGTATAAACGATCAGCCCCAGCATTTT; CDR3: CASSPASGINDQPQHF
size: -; V: TRBV4-1; D: TRBD2; J: TRBJ2-2; DNA: TGCGCCAGCAGCCTCCCTGGACTAGCGGGGGGGTTGAACACCGGGGAGCTGTTTTTT; CDR3: CASSLPGLAGGLNTGELFF
size: -; V: TRBV4-1; D: -; J: TRBJ2-7; DNA: TGCGCCAGCAGCCAAGTCCCCCTAGACGAGCAGTACTTC; CDR3: CASSQVPLDEQYF
size: -; V: TRBV5-4; D: TRBD2; J: TRBJ2-5; DNA: TGTGCCAGCAGCCTGACTAGCGTACAAGAGACCCAGTACTTC; CDR3: CASSLTSVQETQYF
size: once; V: TRBV6-5; D: -; J: TRBJ1-2; DNA: TGTGCCAGCAGTTACACCCCAGAACAGAGCTATGGCTACACCTTC; CDR3: CASSYTPEQSYGYTF
size: once; V: TRBV4-1; D: -; J: TRBJ2-7; DNA: TGCGCCAGCAGCCGGAACCGGGACGAGCAGTACTTC; CDR3: CASSRNRDEQYF
size: -; V: TRBV25-1; D: TRBD1; J: TRBJ1-6; DNA: TGTGCCAGCAGTGGGACTCCGGGACAGGGCTACTCACCCCTCCACTTT; CDR3: CASSGTPGQGYSPLHF
size: -; V: TRBV2; D: -; J: TRBJ2-1; DNA: TGTGCCAGCAGTCTGGAAGACTCCAACTACAATGAGCAGTTCTTC; CDR3: CASSLEDSNYNEQFF
size: -; V: TRBV7-9; D: -; J: TRBJ2-7; DNA: TGTGCCAGCAGCTCTTTCACGTACGAGCAGTACTTC; CDR3: CASSSFTYEQYF
size: -; V: TRBV28; D: TRBD1; J: TRBJ1-2; DNA: TGTGCCAGCAGTCCCCCCGGGACAGGGAACTATGGCTACACCTTC; CDR3: CASSPPGTGNYGYTF
size: -; V: TRBV30; D: -; J: TRBJ1-5; DNA: TGTGCCTGGAGCGTAGGCTCCAGTAATCAGCCCCAGCATTTT; CDR3: CAWSVGSSNQPQHF
size: once; V: TRBV4-3; D: -; J: TRBJ1-1; DNA: TGCGCCAGCAGCCAAGATGATGGGACGGATGAAGCTTTCTTT; CDR3: CASSQDDGTDEAFF
size: -; V: TRBV7-9; D: -; J: TRBJ1-3; DNA: TGTGCCAGCAGCTTAGATCCGCAGGGCAGGGACACCATATATTTT; CDR3: CASSLDPQGRDTIYF
size: -; V: TRBV4-1; D: -; J: TRBJ1-2; DNA: TGCGCCAGCAGCCAAGTGGCAGCCTATGGCTACACCTTC; CDR3: CASSQVAAYGYTF
size: few; V: TRBV7-9; D: -; J: TRBJ2-7; DNA: TGTGCCAGCAGCTTAAGAGGCTACGAGCAGTACTTC; CDR3: CASSLRGYEQYF
size: -; V: TRBV3-1/TRBV3-2; D: TRBD2; J: TRBJ2-7; DNA: TGTGCCAGCAGCCAAGCCGGGACTAGCGGTTACGAGCAGTACTTC; CDR3: CASSQAGTSGYEQYF
size: -; V: TRBV18; D: -; J: TRBJ2-7; DNA: TGTGCCAGCTCACCAGGGACTCTCAATTTCTACGAGCAGTACTTC; CDR3: CASSPGTLNFYEQYF
size: -; V: TRBV7-2; D: -; J: TRBJ1-1; DNA: TGTGCCAGCAGCTTAGCACTGAGGACTGAAGCTTTCTTT; CDR3: CASSLALRTEAFF
size: -; V: TRBV5-1; D: -; J: TRBJ1-3; DNA: TGCGCCAGCAGCTCGAACTACGCTGGAAACACCATATATTTT; CDR3: CASSSNYAGNTIYF
size: -; V: TRBV6-2/TRBV6-3; D: -; J: TRBJ2-7; DNA: TGTGCCAGCAGCCCCCCCGCGTACCACTACGAGCAGTACTTC; CDR3: CASSPPAYHYEQYF
size: -; V: TRBV9; D: -; J: TRBJ2-1; DNA: TGTGCCAGCAGCGTCCAGGGGCCAAACAATGAGCAGTTCTTC; CDR3: CASSVQGPNNEQFF
size: -; V: TRBV28; D: -; J: TRBJ2-3; DNA: TGTGCCAGCAGTTTGGGACCAAGAACTAGCACAGATACGCAGTATTTT; CDR3: CASSLGPRTSTDTQYF
size: -; V: TRBV19; D: -; J: TRBJ2-4; DNA: TGTGCCAGTAGTATTCACACGTCGCTTCCCAAAAACATTCAGTACTTC; CDR3: CASSIHTSLPKNIQYF
size: -; V: TRBV29-1; D: TRBD1; J: TRBJ1-3; DNA: TGCAGCGTTGAAGGGGACAGGGGCTCTGGAAACACCATATATTTT; CDR3: CSVEGDRGSGNTIYF
size: few; V: TRBV28; D: -; J: TRBJ2-3; DNA: TGTGCCAGCAGTTTCTCCTTCAGGGGGGTCACAGATACGCAGTATTTT; CDR3: CASSFSFRGVTDTQYF
size: -; V: TRBV7-3; D: -; J: TRBJ1-2; DNA: TGTGCCAGCAGCTCAAACCCGAACTATGGCTACACCTTC; CDR3: CASSSNPNYGYTF
size: -; V: TRBV9; D: -; J: TRBJ1-2; DNA: TGTGCCAGCAGCGCCTGGGGGTGGGCGCAGGGCTACACCTTC; CDR3: CASSAWGWAQGYTF
size: -; V: TRBV28; D: TRBD1; J: TRBJ2-7; DNA: TGTGCCAGCAGTTTATTTGGGCAGGGGGCGGCTCTCGAGCAGTACTTC; CDR3: CASSLFGQGAALEQYF